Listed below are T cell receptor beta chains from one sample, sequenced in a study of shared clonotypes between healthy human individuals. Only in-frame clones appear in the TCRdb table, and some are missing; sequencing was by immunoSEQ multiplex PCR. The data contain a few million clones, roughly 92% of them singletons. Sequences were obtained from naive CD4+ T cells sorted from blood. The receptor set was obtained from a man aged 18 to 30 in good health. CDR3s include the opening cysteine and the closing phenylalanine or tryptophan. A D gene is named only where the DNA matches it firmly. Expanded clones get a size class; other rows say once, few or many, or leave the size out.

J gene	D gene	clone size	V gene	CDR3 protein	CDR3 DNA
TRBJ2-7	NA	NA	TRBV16	CASSQKVPGNEQYF	TGTGCCAGCAGCCAGAAGGTTCCCGGAAACGAGCAGTACTTC
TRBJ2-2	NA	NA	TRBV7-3	CASSFIPGDSNTGELFF	TGTGCCAGCAGCTTTATACCAGGGGACTCAAACACCGGGGAGCTGTTTTTT
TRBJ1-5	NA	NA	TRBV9	CASSAGTIQPQHF	TGTGCCAGCAGCGCGGGGACCATTCAGCCCCAGCATTTT
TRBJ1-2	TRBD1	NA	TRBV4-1	CASSHTGQGEDYGYTF	TGCGCCAGCAGCCATACGGGACAGGGGGAGGACTATGGCTACACCTTC
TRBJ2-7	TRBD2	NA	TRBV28	CASGAGGAPSYEQYF	TGTGCCAGCGGGGCGGGGGGCGCCCCGTCCTACGAGCAGTACTTC
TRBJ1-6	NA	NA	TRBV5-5	CASSLEGPANSPLHF	TGTGCCAGCAGCTTGGAAGGTCCAGCTAATTCACCCCTCCACTTT
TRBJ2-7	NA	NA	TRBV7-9	CASSPSGAGRYEQYF	TGTGCCAGCAGCCCCAGTGGCGCGGGAAGATACGAGCAGTACTTC
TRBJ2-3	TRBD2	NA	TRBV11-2	CASSPRLAGYSTDTQYF	TGTGCCAGCAGCCCCAGACTAGCGGGCTATAGCACAGATACGCAGTATTTT
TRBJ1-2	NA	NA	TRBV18	CASSPLGQNYGYTF	TGTGCCAGCTCACCACTAGGACAGAACTATGGCTACACCTTC
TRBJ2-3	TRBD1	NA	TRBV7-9	CASSTGTADTQYF	TGTGCCAGCAGCACCGGGACAGCAGATACGCAGTATTTT
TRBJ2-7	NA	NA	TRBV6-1	CASRLATSYEQYF	TGTGCCAGCAGGCTAGCGACCTCCTACGAGCAGTACTTC
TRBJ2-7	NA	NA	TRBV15	CATSVRDGRLSEQYF	TGTGCCACCAGCGTCCGGGACGGCCGTCTGAGTGAGCAGTACTTC
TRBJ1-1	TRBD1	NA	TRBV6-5	CASSSGTGGSEAFF	TGTGCCAGCAGTTCCGGGACAGGGGGCTCTGAAGCTTTCTTT
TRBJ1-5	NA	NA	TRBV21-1	CASSFRQVNNQPQHF	TGTGCCAGCAGCTTTCGTCAGGTGAACAATCAGCCCCAGCATTTT
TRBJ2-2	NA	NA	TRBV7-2	CASSLMSNTGELFF	TGTGCCAGCAGCTTAATGAGTAACACCGGGGAGCTGTTTTTT
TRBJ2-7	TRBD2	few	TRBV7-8	CASSLLSGTTYEQYF	TGTGCCAGCAGCTTACTGTCAGGGACTACCTACGAGCAGTACTTC